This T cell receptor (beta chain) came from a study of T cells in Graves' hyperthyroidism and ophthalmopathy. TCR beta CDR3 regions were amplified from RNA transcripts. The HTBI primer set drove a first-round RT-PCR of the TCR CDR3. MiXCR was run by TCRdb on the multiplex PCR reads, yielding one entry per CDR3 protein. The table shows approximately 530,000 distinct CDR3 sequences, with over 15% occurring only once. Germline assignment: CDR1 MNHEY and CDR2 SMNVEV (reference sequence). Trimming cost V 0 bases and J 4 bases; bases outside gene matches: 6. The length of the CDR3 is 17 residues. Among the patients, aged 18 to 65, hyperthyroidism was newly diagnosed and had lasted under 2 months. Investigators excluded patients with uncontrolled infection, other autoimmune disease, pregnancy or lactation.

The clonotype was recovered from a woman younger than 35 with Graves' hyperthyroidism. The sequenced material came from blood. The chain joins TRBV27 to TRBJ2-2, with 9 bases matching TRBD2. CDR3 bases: TGTGCCAGCAGTTTATCGCTTGGACTAGCGATCACCGGGGAGCTGTTTTTT. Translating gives CASSLSLGLAITGELFF.